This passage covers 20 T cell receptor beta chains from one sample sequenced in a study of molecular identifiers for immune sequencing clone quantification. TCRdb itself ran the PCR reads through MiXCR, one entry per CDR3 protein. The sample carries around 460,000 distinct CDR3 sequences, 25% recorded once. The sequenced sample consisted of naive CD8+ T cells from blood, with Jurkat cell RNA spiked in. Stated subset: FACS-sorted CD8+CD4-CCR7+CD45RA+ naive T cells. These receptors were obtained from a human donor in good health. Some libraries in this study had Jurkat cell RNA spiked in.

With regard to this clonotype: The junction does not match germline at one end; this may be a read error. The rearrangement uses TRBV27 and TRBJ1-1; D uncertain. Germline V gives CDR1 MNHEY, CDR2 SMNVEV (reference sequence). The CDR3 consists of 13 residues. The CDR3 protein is CAGSLSGQEEAFF. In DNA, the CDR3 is TGTGCCGGCAGTTTATCGGGTCAGGAGGAAGCTTTCTTT.

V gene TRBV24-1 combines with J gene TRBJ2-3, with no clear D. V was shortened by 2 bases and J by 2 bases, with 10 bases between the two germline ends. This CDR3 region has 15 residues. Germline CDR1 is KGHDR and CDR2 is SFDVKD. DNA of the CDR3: TGTGCCACCAGTGATTCCCAATTATCCACAGATACGCAGTATTTT. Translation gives CATSDSQLSTDTQYF.

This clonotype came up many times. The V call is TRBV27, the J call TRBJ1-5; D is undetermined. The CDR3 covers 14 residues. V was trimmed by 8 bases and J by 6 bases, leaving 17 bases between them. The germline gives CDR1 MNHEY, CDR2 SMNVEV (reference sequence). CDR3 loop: CASYRQGASQPQHF. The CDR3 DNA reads TGTGCCAGCTACCGACAAGGAGCAAGTCAGCCCCAGCATTTT.

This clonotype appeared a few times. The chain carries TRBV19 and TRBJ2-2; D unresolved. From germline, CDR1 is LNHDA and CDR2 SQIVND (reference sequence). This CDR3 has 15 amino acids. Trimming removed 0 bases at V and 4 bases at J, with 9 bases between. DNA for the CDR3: TGTGCCAGTAGTATAGATCAACGTGGCACCGGGGAGCTGTTTTTT. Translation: CASSIDQRGTGELFF.

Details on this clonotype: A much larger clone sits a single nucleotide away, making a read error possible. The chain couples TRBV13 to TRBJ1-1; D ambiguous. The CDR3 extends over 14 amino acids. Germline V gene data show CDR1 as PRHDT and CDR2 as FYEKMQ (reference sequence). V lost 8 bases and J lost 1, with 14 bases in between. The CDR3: CASGSMSSNTEAFF. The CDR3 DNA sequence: TGTGCCAGCGGCTCCATGTCCTCGAACACTGAAGCTTTCTTT.

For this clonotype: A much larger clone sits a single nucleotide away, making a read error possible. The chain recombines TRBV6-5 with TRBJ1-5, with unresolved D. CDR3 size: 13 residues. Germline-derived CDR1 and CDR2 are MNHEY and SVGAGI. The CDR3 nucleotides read TGTGCCCGCAGTTCGACACCCTCATGGCCCCAGCATTTT. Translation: CARSSTPSWPQHF.

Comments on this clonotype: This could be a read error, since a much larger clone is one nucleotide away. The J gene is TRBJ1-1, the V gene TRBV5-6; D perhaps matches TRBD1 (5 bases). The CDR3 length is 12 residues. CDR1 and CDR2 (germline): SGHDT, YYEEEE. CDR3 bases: TGTGCCAACAGCTGGGGGGAGGCTGAAGCTTTCTTT. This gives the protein CANSWGEAEAFF. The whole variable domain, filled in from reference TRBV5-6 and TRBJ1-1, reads DAGVTQSPTHLIKTRGQQVTLRCSPKSGHDTVSWYQQALGQGPQFIFQYYEEEERQRGNFPDRFSGHQFPNYSSELNVNALLLGDSALYLCANSWGEAEAFFGQGTRLTVV.

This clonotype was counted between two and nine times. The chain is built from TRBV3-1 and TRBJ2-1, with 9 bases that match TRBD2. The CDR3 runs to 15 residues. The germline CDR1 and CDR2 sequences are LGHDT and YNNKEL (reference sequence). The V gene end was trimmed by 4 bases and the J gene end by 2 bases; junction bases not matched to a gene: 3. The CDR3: CASSPRGGTYNEQFF. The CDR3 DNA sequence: TGTGCCAGCAGCCCGCGGGGGGGGACCTACAATGAGCAGTTCTTC.

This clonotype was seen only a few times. The DNA for the CDR3 is TGTGCCAGCAGCTTGAAGGGCAATCAGCCCCAGCATTTT. It is translated as CASSLKGNQPQHF. This chain links TRBV5-8 with TRBJ1-5; D call uncertain. With 1 base removed from V and 2 bases from J, the gap between germline ends came to 4 bases. This CDR3 is built from 13 residues. Germline V lookup: CDR1 SGHTS, CDR2 YDEGEE.

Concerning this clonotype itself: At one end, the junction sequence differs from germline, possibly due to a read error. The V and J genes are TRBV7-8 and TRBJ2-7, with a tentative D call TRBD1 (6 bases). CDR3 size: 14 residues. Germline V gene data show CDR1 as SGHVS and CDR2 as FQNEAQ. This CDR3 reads CASSFRGFPHERYF. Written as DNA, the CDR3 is TGTGCCAGCAGCTTCAGGGGTTTCCCCCACGAGCGGTACTTC. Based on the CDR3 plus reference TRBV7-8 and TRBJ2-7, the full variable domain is GAGVSQSPRYKVAKRGQDVALRCDPISGHVSLFWYQQALGQGPEFLTYFQNEAQLDKSGLPSDRFFAERPEGSVSTLKIQRTQQEDSAVYLCASSFRGFPHERYFGPGTRLTVT.

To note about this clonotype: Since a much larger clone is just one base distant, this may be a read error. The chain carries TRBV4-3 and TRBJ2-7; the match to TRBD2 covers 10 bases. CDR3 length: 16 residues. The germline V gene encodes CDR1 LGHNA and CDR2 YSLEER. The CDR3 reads CASGQDGSGGNYEQYF. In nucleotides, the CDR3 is TGCGCCAGCGGCCAAGATGGTAGCGGGGGGAACTACGAGCAGTACTTC.

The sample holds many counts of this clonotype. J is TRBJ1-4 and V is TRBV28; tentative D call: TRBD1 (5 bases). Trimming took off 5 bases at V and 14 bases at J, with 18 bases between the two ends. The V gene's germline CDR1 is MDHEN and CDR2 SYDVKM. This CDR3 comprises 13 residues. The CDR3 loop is CASSISGDRGLFF. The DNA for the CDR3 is TGTGCCAGCAGTATCTCTGGGGACCGGGGGCTGTTTTTT.

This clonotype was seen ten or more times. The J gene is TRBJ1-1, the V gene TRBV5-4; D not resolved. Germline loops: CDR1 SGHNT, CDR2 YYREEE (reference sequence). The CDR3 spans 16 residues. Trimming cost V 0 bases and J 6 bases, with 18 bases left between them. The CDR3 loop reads CASSLVGQPRVAEAFF. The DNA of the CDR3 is TGTGCCAGCAGCTTGGTCGGGCAGCCGAGGGTCGCTGAAGCTTTCTTT.

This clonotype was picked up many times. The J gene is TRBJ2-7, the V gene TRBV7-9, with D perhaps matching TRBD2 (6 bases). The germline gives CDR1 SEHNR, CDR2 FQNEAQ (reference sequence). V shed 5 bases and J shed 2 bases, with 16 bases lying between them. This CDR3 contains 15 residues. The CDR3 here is CASSLLPGEAYEQYF. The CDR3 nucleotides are TGTGCCAGCAGCCTTCTACCCGGGGAGGCCTACGAGCAGTACTTC.

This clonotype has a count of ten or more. The CDR3 bases are TGTGCCAGCAGCTTAGGGGCGGGGTACACCGAGACCCAGTACTTC. It encodes CASSLGAGYTETQYF. The rearrangement joins TRBV11-2 to TRBJ2-5; D might be TRBD2 (6 bases). V was clipped by 1 base and J by 5 bases, with 14 bases between them. The CDR3 has 15 residues. CDR1 is SGHAT and CDR2 is FQNNGV in the germline V gene.

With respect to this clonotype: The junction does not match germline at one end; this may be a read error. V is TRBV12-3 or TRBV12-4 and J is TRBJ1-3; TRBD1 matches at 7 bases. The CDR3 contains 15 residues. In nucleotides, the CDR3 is TGTGCCAGCAGGGGACAGAGACCCTCTGGAAACACCGTATATTTT. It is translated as CASRGQRPSGNTVYF.

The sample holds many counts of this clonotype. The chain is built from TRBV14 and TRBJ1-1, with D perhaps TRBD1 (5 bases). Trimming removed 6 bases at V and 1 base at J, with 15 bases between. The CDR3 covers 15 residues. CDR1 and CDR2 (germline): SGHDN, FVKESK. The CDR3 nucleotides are TGTGCCAGCAGATTATCCGGGGCCCCGAACACTGAAGCTTTCTTT. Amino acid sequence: CASRLSGAPNTEAFF.

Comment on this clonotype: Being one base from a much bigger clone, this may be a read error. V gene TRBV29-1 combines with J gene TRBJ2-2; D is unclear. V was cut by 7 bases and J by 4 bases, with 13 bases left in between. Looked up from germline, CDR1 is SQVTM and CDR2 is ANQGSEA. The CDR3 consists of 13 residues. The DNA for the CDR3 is TGCAGCGCCGAAACAGCGAGCACCGGGGAGCTGTTTTTT. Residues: CSAETASTGELFF.

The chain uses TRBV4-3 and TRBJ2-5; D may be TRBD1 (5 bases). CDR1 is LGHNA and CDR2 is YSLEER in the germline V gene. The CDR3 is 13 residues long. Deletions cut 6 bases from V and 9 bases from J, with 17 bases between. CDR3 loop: CASSPGQGEAQYF. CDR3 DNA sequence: TGCGCCAGCAGTCCGGGTCAGGGTGAGGCCCAGTACTTC.

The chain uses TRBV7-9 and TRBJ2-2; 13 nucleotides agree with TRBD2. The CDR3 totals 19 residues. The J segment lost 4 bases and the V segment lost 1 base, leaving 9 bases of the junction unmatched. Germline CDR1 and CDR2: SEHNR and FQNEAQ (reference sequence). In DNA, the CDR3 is TGTGCCAGCAGCTTAGTAGGGACTAGCGGGATCCCGGGCACCGGGGAGCTGTTTTTT. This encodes CASSLVGTSGIPGTGELFF.